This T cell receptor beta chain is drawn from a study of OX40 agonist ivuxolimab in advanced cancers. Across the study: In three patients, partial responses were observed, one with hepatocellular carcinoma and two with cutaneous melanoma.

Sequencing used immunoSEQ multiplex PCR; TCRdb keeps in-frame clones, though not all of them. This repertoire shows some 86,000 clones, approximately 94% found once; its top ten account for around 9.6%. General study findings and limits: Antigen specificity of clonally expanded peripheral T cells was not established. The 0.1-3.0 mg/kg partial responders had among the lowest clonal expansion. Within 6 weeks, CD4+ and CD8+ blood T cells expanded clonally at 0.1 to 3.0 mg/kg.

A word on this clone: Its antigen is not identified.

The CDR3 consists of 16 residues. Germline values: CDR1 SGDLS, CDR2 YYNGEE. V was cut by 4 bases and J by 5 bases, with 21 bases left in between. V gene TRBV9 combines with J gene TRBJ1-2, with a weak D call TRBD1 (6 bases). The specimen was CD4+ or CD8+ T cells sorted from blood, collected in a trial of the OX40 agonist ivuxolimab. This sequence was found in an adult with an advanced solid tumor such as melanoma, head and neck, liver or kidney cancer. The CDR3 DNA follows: TGTGCCAGCAGCCCACTAACAGGGACCGCCTTGTATGGCTACACCTTC. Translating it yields CASSPLTGTALYGYTF.